These 5 T cell receptor beta chains were sequenced from one sample in a study of blood T cell repertoires in COVID-19. TCRdb's copy holds only in-frame clones and misses some; the assay was immunoSEQ multiplex PCR. The profile shows over 150,000 clones, around 85% of them singletons. The sequenced sample was peripheral blood. These receptors were obtained from a man between 25 and 39 years old with acute or convalescent COVID-19.

The chain employs TRBV2 and TRBJ2-1; 7 bases line up with TRBD1. J was trimmed by 5 bases and V by 6 bases; bases with no gene match: 7. CDR3 length: 14 residues. The germline V gene encodes CDR1 SNHLY and CDR2 FYNNEI. The CDR3 DNA reads TGTGCCAGCAGACGGACAGGAATAGACAATGAGCAGTTCTTC. It codes for CASRRTGIDNEQFF.

The chain is built from TRBV10-3 and TRBJ2-1; the D gene is possibly TRBD1 (6 bases). Per germline, CDR1 ENHRY and CDR2 SYGVKD. V shed 3 bases and J shed 6 bases, with 12 bases lying between them. The CDR3 runs to 14 residues. Here the CDR3 reads CAISDRGGSNEQFF. The CDR3 coding sequence is TGTGCCATCAGTGACAGGGGTGGTAGCAATGAGCAGTTCTTC.

The chain is built from TRBV20-1 and TRBJ2-3; D is unresolved. The CDR3 spans 11 residues. The germline CDR1 and CDR2 sequences are DFQATT and SNEGSKA (reference sequence). V dropped 0 bases and J dropped 6 bases, with 4 bases sitting between them. CDR3 coding DNA: TGCAGTGCTAGAGACGGGGATACGCAGTATTTT. This sequence encodes CSARDGDTQYF.

V gene TRBV5-1 combines with J gene TRBJ2-5; no firm D call. The CDR3 consists of 16 residues. With 0 bases removed from V and 4 bases from J, the gap between germline ends came to 16 bases. Per germline, CDR1 SGHRS and CDR2 YFSETQ. In DNA, the CDR3 is TGCGCCAGCAGCTTGGCCCAAATTGACACCTTAGAGACCCAGTACTTC. Its translation is CASSLAQIDTLETQYF. Supplemented by reference TRBV5-1 and TRBJ2-5, the full variable domain reads KAGVTQTPRYLIKTRGQQVTLSCSPISGHRSVSWYQQTPGQGLQFLFEYFSETQRNKGNFPGRFSGRQFSNSRSEMNVSTLELGDSALYLCASSLAQIDTLETQYFGPGTRLLVL.

V and J are TRBV28 and TRBJ2-3, with D hard to call. V lost 4 bases and J lost 5, with 7 bases in between. Germline V gene lookup returns CDR1 MDHEN and CDR2 SYDVKM. The CDR3 extends over 12 amino acids. This CDR3 reads CASSSYRDTQYF. The CDR3 DNA follows: TGTGCCAGCAGTTCCTACAGAGATACGCAGTATTTT.